Detailed here is one T cell receptor (beta chain). Its specificity is unknown. The data belong to a study of OX40 agonist ivuxolimab in advanced cancers. Overall study: Prior checkpoint blockade (anti-PD-1, anti-PD-L1 or anti-CTLA-4) was permitted; roughly 40% had it.

Method: immunoSEQ multiplex PCR; TCRdb's copy keeps in-frame clones and lacks some. Of some 50,000 clones listed, around 80% were seen once; the top ten hold roughly 2.5%. Study observations and caveats: Among the nonresponders, some also had low normalized T-cell clonal expansion.

The V gene end was trimmed by 11 bases and the J gene end by 8 bases; junction bases not matched to a gene: 11. Germline V gene sequence: CDR1 MGHRA, CDR2 YSYEKL. This CDR3 has 12 amino acids. This TCR was sampled from an adult with an advanced solid tumor such as melanoma, head and neck, liver or kidney cancer. V gene TRBV4-1 combines with J gene TRBJ1-1, with 7 bases aligning to TRBD1. Material: CD4+ or CD8+ T cells sorted from blood, obtained in a trial of the OX40 agonist ivuxolimab. The CDR3 loop is CAARTGASEAFF. The DNA for the CDR3 is TGCGCCGCAAGAACAGGGGCATCGGAAGCTTTCTTT.